These 3 T cell receptor beta chains share one sample of origin, sequenced in a study of identical twins. MiXCR, applied by TCRdb to the 5' RACE reads, yields one record per CDR3 protein. The sample yields about 550,000 distinct CDR3 sequences, 20% to 25% seen once. The same data also went into a second study, on yellow fever vaccine responses in identical twins.

The sample consisted of CD4+ T cells sorted from blood. Receptors originate from a woman younger than 35 in good health.

The chain employs TRBV12-3 or TRBV12-4 and TRBJ2-4; 7 bases match TRBD2. V was clipped by 3 bases and J by 0 bases; unmatched bases: 8. This CDR3 is 17 amino acids long. The CDR3 loop reads CASSFGGGRRAKNIQYF. The CDR3 DNA is TGTGCCAGCAGTTTCGGGGGAGGGCGGAGAGCCAAAAACATTCAGTACTTC.

V is TRBV11-1 and J is TRBJ2-7; D could derive from TRBD1 or TRBD2 (6 bases each). Between the trimmed V and J ends, which lost 3 bases and 5 bases, there was a span of 17 bases. CDR3 length: 15 residues. The germline CDR1 and CDR2 sequences are SGHAT and FQDESV (reference sequence). CDR3 in amino acids: CASSLEGQKANEQYF. CDR3 bases: TGTGCCAGCAGCTTGGAGGGACAAAAGGCAAACGAGCAGTACTTC. Combining the CDR3 with reference TRBV11-1 and TRBJ2-7 gives the whole variable domain EAEVAQSPRYKITEKSQAVAFWCDPISGHATLYWYRQILGQGPELLVQFQDESVVDDSQLPKDRFSAERLKGVDSTLKIQPAELGDSAMYLCASSLEGQKANEQYFGPGTRLTVT.

The CDR3 loop reads CASSFEGRGPDTQYF. The CDR3 DNA reads as TGCGCCAGCAGCTTCGAAGGCCGGGGACCCGATACGCAGTATTTT. The chain joins TRBV5-1 to TRBJ2-3; D may be TRBD1 or TRBD2 (5 bases each). From germline, CDR1 is SGHRS and CDR2 YFSETQ. This CDR3 is built from 15 residues. The germline V and J ends were trimmed by 2 bases and 6 bases, with 16 bases remaining between them.